This paragraph covers one TCR beta chain sequence. This receptor's antigen is unknown. The sample holds no much larger clone one base away, and base qualities are not on file. The time point label corresponds to: about 28 days (+/-7) after the second vaccine dose. AZD1222 recipients with second doses at about 4 weeks or about 12 weeks were pooled, because spike-specific TCR depth and breadth did not differ between schedules. Vaccinee samples came from UK trials COV001 and COV002, including a single-blind randomized controlled phase 2/3 trial of AZD1222 (ChAdOx1 nCoV-19) in healthy adults. For TCRbeta chain sequencing, PBMC samples were collected from trial participants at day 0 and at day 28 after the second dose. The data originate from a study of T cell responses to AZD1222 COVID-19 vaccine (TCRdb year 2021). In the study overall: TCR sequencing was performed for 230 to 250 trial participants, of whom 200 to 210 were given two doses of AZD1222 and about 25 were given two doses of MenACWY control vaccine. Enrollment into the trials was organized by age into subgroups of 18-55, 56-69 and 70-plus years, and those subgroups contained approximately 160, 26 and 62 TCR-sequenced participants, respectively.

From its cysteine to its phenylalanine, the CDR3 spans 14 amino acids. The kept DNA is CDR3 alone, 42 bases in frame from the first base. The germline ends are 7 bases apart after V is trimmed by 4 bases and J by 0 bases. CDR1 and CDR2 are read off the germline V gene as SGHRS and YFSETQ. The CDR3 regions of human TCRbeta chains were analyzed by immunosequencing. Regarding the original processing steps: Repertoire TCRs were checked for matches against a reference library of SARS-CoV-2-specific TCRs that had been generated using the MIRA antigen-specificity platform. Breadth was defined as the fraction of unique TCRs that were SARS-CoV-2-associated. Depth was defined as the fraction of total T cells that were SARS-CoV-2-associated. Using the MIRA data, each spike-specific TCR was assigned both to the spike region to which the TCR was reactive and to a CD4 or CD8 class. Log10-transformed breadth and depth values were compared by one-way ANOVA with Sidak's multiple comparisons tests. TCRdb provides this immuneACCESS table in a form limited to in-frame rearrangements. Some clones are lacking; in checked studies, under half of them reflect an unresolved V gene, and why the rest are absent is not known. V, J and clone size are taken as reported in that table, and D and trimming were inferred from the DNA itself. The sample records around 130,000 clones, roughly 90% of which are singletons. Of the sample, around 5% falls within the top ten clones.

Study-wide conclusions, independent of this receptor: Because no day 14 peak-response samples were available, repertoires were characterized only after the peak T cell response. Only five to seven AZD1222 recipients were SARS-CoV-2 seropositive at baseline, limiting conclusions about previously exposed vaccinees. Reportedly, almost half of the unique spike-specific TCRs recognized epitopes lying outside the regions that are mutated in the B.1.351 and B.1.1.7 variants. Most participants were white British and females outnumbered males, and the authors suggested that clonal diversity may have been underestimated. In the small 56-69-year group, the increase in depth fell short of significance, most likely because of low power. After two AZD1222 doses, both the breadth and the depth of spike-specific TCRs were significantly higher than at day 0 and than in MenACWY recipients. Vaccine-associated CD4 TCRs spanned the whole spike protein, with dominant responses in regions 160-218 and 743-854.

This chain joins TRBV5-1 to TRBJ1-4; no D gene is confidently identified. Sequences were derived from peripheral blood, sampled 28 days after the second AZD1222 dose. The receptor comes from an adult who received the AZD1222 COVID-19 vaccine. The nucleotide sequence reads TGCGCCAGCAGCACTGACTCAACTAATGAAAAACTGTTTTTT. Its translation reads: CASSTDSTNEKLFF.